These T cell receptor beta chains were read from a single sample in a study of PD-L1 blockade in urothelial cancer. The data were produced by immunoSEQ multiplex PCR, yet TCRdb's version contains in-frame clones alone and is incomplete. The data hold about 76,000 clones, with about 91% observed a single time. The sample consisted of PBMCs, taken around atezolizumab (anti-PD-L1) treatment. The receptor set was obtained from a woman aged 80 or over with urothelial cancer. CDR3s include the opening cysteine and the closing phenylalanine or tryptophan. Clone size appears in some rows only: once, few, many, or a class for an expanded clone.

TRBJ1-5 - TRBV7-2 CASSLVRGNRAQPQHF
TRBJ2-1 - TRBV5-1 CASRLGLADNEQFF
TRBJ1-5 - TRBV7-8 CASSLDTERQPQHF
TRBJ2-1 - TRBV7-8 CASSLGARGMNEQFF
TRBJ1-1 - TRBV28 CASSFAGEGTEAFF
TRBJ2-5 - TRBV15 CATSRTGTGGGETQYF
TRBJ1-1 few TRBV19 CASSRVLLGQFTEAFF
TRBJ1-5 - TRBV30 CAWSGQSSNQPQHF
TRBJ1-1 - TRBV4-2 CASSPVYRDSYTEAFF
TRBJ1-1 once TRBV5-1 CASSIDRGDTEAFF
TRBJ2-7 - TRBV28 CASSLDQPYEEQYF
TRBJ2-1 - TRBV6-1 CASSDPLAGGPRNEQFF
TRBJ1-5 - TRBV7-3 CASSVSGNQPQHF
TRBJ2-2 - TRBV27 CASSYVTSGRGRELFF
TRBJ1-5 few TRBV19 CASSMYLRGISRVDQPQHF
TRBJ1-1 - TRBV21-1 CAGESGCITTEAFF
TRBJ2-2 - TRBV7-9 CASSSPTESQSGELFF
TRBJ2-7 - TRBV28 CASSRGYYEQYF
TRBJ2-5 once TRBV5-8 CASSRGLAGGSKKETQYF
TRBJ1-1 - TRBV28 CASRFTGNTEAFF
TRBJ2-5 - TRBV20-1 CMGTTQETQYF
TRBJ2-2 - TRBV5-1 CASSLVTYTGELFF